Below, one T cell receptor (beta chain) is given with its context. Its antigen is not known. These data belong to a study of shared clonotypes between healthy human individuals. The CDR3 extends over 10 amino acids. Germline V gene data show CDR1 as GTSNPN and CDR2 as SVGIG (reference sequence). V was shortened by 7 bases and J by 5 bases, with 8 bases between the two germline ends. Terminally differentiated effector memory CD45RA+ cells were excluded from the naive CD8 cells, which were CD45RO-negative and positively selected for CCR7. Here immunoSEQ multiplex PCR was the method, and the copy in TCRdb shows in-frame clones only, minus some. Found here are roughly 1,800,000 clones, about 95% of them singletons; the top ten hold under 1.5%. Regarding the study as a whole: A generally larger estimated richness was seen in naive subsets than in memory subsets. Exclusively blood specimens were collected; tissue repertoires likely differ.

This sequence was found in a man younger than 30 in good health. The material sequenced was naive CD8+ T cells sorted from blood. The chain is built from TRBV30 and TRBJ1-2; a possible D gene is TRBD1 (6 bases). Here the CDR3 DNA reads TGTGCCTCAGGGGATTATGGCTACACCTTC. Translated, it gives CASGDYGYTF.